These 2 T cell receptor beta chains were all obtained from the same sample, sequenced in a study of beta chain features in type 1 diabetes. Investigators reverse transcribed all isolated RNA, so they sequenced expressed TCRB transcripts. Only in-frame clones appear in the TCRdb table, and some are missing; sequencing was by immunoSEQ multiplex PCR. The repertoire consists of approximately 60,000 clones, with roughly three fifths occurring once and the leading ten covering 2% to 2.5%. The sample was Tregs from blood. These receptors all stem from a woman aged 18-29 years in good health.

The chain carries TRBV5-1 and TRBJ1-1; D possibly corresponds to TRBD1 (5 bases). V gave up 2 bases and J gave up 0 bases, with 8 bases separating them. Germline V gene sequence: CDR1 SGHRS, CDR2 YFSETQ. This CDR3 comprises 14 residues. CDR3 nucleotides: TGCGCCAGCAGCTTTGACAGCCTGAACACTGAAGCTTTCTTT. Amino acid sequence: CASSFDSLNTEAFF.

The chain carries TRBV27 and TRBJ1-5; D might be TRBD1 (5 bases). Trimming removed 1 base at V and 7 bases at J, with 14 bases between. CDR3 length equals 15 residues. Germline values: CDR1 MNHEY, CDR2 SMNVEV (reference sequence). CDR3 sequence: CASSLYGSGEQPQHF. DNA for the CDR3: TGTGCCAGCAGTTTATACGGTTCGGGGGAACAGCCCCAGCATTTT.